Below, one T cell receptor (beta chain) is given with its context. This clonotype was counted only a few times. The antigen this receptor binds is unknown. No much larger clonotype is one base removed from it; base qualities were not supplied. This specimen's treatment or condition label, per the study, means: in vitro stimulation with specific CMV peptide epitopes to enrich CMV-specific T cells. These data belong to a study of T cell repertoires in cytomegalovirus infection (dated by TCRdb to between 2018 and 2021). General notes on the study: Recently identified HLA-C-restricted CMV epitopes, whose presentation resists viral immunomodulation, were targeted by peptide stimulations together with well-studied HLA-B-restricted epitopes. Donor HLA type was relevant to the analysis, because carriage of CMV infection together with the matching HLA type was indicated by public TCR beta signatures. Results the study describes overall, beyond this receptor: In both this cohort and an independent cohort of over 350 donors, the cumulative frequency of public TCR beta family members distinguished carriers of CMV infection plus the relevant HLA type. The ex vivo response was dominated by HLA-C-restricted CMV-specific TCR beta clonotypes, and the single most frequent clonotype in two of eight donors was supplied by these HLA-C-restricted clonotypes.

Sequencing took place on an Illumina HiSeq 1500. TCRdb reran the public reads through fastp at Q25 and MiXCR, keeping productive beta chains. Entries that share a CDR3 protein sequence are merged under the most common genes and DNA. The sample data list 650,000 to 900,000 distinct CDR3 sequences, and 32% of these were observed just once. 9.5% to 15% of the sample goes to the ten largest clones. The input for sequencing was cultured CD8+ T cells from PBMCs, taken from culture after CMV antigen stimulation. This clonotype was obtained from a human donor in good health (CMV status not recorded). Some clones in this sample may be carry-over from other donors' samples.

The DNA reads as follows: TGTGCCAGCAGTTTAATGGCGGGAGAATTCACAGATACGCAGTATTTT. Its protein reads: CASSLMAGEFTDTQYF. The rearrangement joined TRBV27 to TRBJ2-3; TRBD2 lines up with 7 middle nucleotides. Inclusive of the bounding cysteine and phenylalanine, the CDR3 is 16 residues long. This entry keeps only the CDR3 DNA: 48 bases, framed from base 1. The CDR1 and CDR2 encoded by the germline V gene (reference sequence) are MNHEY and SMNVEV. V lost 2 bases and J lost 2 bases, and the count of bases not matched to a germline gene is 7.